Shown below are 22 T cell receptor beta chains from a single sample sequenced in a study of cytomegalovirus exposure and HLA in healthy donors. Sequenced by immunoSEQ multiplex PCR; TCRdb stores in-frame clones only, minus some. Here the sample spans 250,000 to 400,000 clones, roughly 87% being singletons. Specimen: PBMCs. The receptors come from a man aged 30 to 45 in good health and CMV-seronegative.

The chain is built from TRBV11-2 and TRBJ2-5; 14 bases line up with TRBD2. CDR3 length: 17 residues. After removal of 4 bases from V and 5 bases from J, the junction contained 9 bases not matched to a gene. Germline loops: CDR1 SGHAT, CDR2 FQNNGV. DNA for the CDR3: TGTGCCAGCAGCTCTCCCGGACTAGCGGGGGGTCGTGAGACCCAGTACTTC. Translation: CASSSPGLAGGRETQYF.

This clone was counted once. This chain links TRBV6-1 with TRBJ1-5; D is uncertain. Trimming stripped 2 bases from V and 0 bases from J, with 8 bases between. Per germline, CDR1 MNHNS and CDR2 SASEGT. The CDR3 covers 15 residues. The CDR3 region has the DNA TGTGCCAGCAGTGAAACTCCCCATAGCAATCAGCCCCAGCATTTT. Translating gives CASSETPHSNQPQHF.

The CDR3 nucleotides read TGTGCCAGCAGCTCCCCGGCGGGAGGCTCTCGATACGAGCAGTACTTC. Translated, it gives CASSSPAGGSRYEQYF. The rearrangement links TRBV7-9 to TRBJ2-7; 8 bases map to TRBD2. There are 16 residues in the CDR3. The trim removed 4 bases at V and 4 bases at J, leaving 12 bases unmatched. Germline V gene lookup returns CDR1 SEHNR and CDR2 FQNEAQ (reference sequence).

The chain links TRBV5-1 to TRBJ2-1; maybe TRBD2 (5 bases). V was pared by 2 bases and J by 6 bases, with 12 bases between. Germline V CDR1 and CDR2: SGHRS, YFSETQ. The CDR3 length is 14 residues. CDR3 sequence reads: CASSLAGILNEQFF. The DNA for the CDR3 is TGCGCCAGCAGCTTAGCCGGGATCCTCAATGAGCAGTTCTTC.

The DNA for the CDR3 is TGTGCCAGCAGCCCCGGGACAACTCCTGGAAACACCATATATTTT. It encodes CASSPGTTPGNTIYF. V is TRBV5-4 and J is TRBJ1-3; weak D call: TRBD1 (6 bases). The CDR3 totals 15 residues. Germline-derived CDR1 and CDR2 are SGHNT and YYREEE (reference sequence). Deletions cut 4 bases from V and 2 bases from J, with 13 bases between. Full variable domain (remainder filled in from reference TRBV5-4 and TRBJ1-3): ETGVTQSPTHLIKTRGQQVTLRCSSQSGHNTVSWYQQALGQGPQFIFQYYREEENGRGNFPPRFSGLQFPNYSSELNVNALELDDSALYLCASSPGTTPGNTIYFGEGSWLTVV.

This clone was recorded only once. In nucleotides, the CDR3 is TGCGCCAGCAGCCTGGGGGGCTGGGATGAGCAGTTCTTC. Translating it yields CASSLGGWDEQFF. J is TRBJ2-1 and V is TRBV5-1; either TRBD1 or TRBD2 may fit D (6 bases each). The V and J ends lost 4 bases and 8 bases respectively, with 13 bases between them. CDR1 and CDR2 (germline): SGHRS, YFSETQ. The CDR3 has 13 residues.

The chain uses TRBV19 and TRBJ1-1, with 11 positions matching TRBD1. The CDR3 spans 15 residues. The germline CDR1 and CDR2 sequences are LNHDA and SQIVND (reference sequence). Trimming removed 5 bases from V and 4 bases from J; junction bases left unmatched: 6. The CDR3 nucleotides read TGTGCCAGTAGTGCAACGGACAGGGGGCTCACTGAAGCTTTCTTT. It translates to CASSATDRGLTEAFF. Based on the CDR3 plus reference TRBV19 and TRBJ1-1, the full variable domain is DGGITQSPKYLFRKEGQNVTLSCEQNLNHDAMYWYRQDPGQGLRLIYYSQIVNDFQKGDIAEGYSVSREKKESFPLTVTSAQKNPTAFYLCASSATDRGLTEAFFGQGTRLTVV.

In DNA, the CDR3 is TGCGCCAGCAGCTTGGTTGGACAGAGGGATGAAAAACTGTTTTTT. As protein: CASSLVGQRDEKLFF. The chain has TRBV5-1 and TRBJ1-4; a weak D match, TRBD1 (6 bases). The CDR3 covers 15 residues. The V end lost 0 bases, the J end lost 6 bases, and 12 bases lay between the germline ends. The germline V gene encodes CDR1 SGHRS and CDR2 YFSETQ.

The chain couples TRBV10-3 to TRBJ1-2; D is ambiguous. Germline-derived CDR1 and CDR2 are ENHRY and SYGVKD. Trimming left V 2 bases short and J 0 bases short, with 7 bases between. The CDR3 sequence is 14 residues long. In DNA form, the CDR3 reads TGTGCCATCAGTGAGGGGAGGGCTAACTATGGCTACACCTTC. Protein sequence: CAISEGRANYGYTF.

In nucleotides, the CDR3 is TGTGCCAGCAGTTCAGGACAGGGAGCTCGGCCCCAGCATTTT. Translating it yields CASSSGQGARPQHF. This chain uses TRBV27 with TRBJ1-5; 8 nucleotides align to TRBD1. There are 14 residues in the CDR3. Unmatched junction bases numbered 8, after V lost 4 bases and J lost 9 bases. Germline V lookup: CDR1 MNHEY, CDR2 SMNVEV (reference sequence).

V is TRBV19 and J is TRBJ1-2; D remains ambiguous. The V and J ends lost 1 base and 8 bases respectively, with 8 bases between them. CDR3 length equals 12 residues. Germline values: CDR1 LNHDA, CDR2 SQIVND (reference sequence). The CDR3 bases are TGTGCCAGTAGTATAGGTGGGCGCGGCTACACCTTC. It encodes CASSIGGRGYTF.

This clone was observed once. The chain recombines TRBV30 with TRBJ2-2, with 10 bases lining up with TRBD1. Unmatched junction bases numbered 5, after V lost 3 bases and J lost 4 bases. CDR3 length: 15 residues. Germline V gives CDR1 GTSNPN, CDR2 SVGIG (reference sequence). CDR3 sequence reads: CAWRAGQGSTGELFF. The CDR3 nucleotides are TGTGCCTGGAGGGCGGGACAGGGGAGCACCGGGGAGCTGTTTTTT.

This clone came up once. This chain uses TRBV5-4 with TRBJ2-2; D remains unclear. Looked up from germline, CDR1 is SGHNT and CDR2 is YYREEE (reference sequence). The length of the CDR3 is 13 residues. Trimming took off 6 bases at V and 3 bases at J, with 9 bases between the two ends. CDR3: CASKNADTGELFF. As DNA, the CDR3 is TGTGCCAGCAAAAACGCGGACACCGGGGAGCTGTTTTTT.

The V call is TRBV7-9, the J call TRBJ2-7, with 11 nucleotides matching TRBD2. V lost 3 bases to trimming and J lost 0 bases; unmatched junction nucleotides: 10. This CDR3 is 18 amino acids long. The germline V gene encodes CDR1 SEHNR and CDR2 FQNEAQ (reference sequence). The CDR3 loop reads CASSFTGLAVGGSYEQYF. The CDR3 DNA is TGTGCCAGCAGCTTTACGGGACTAGCGGTCGGGGGCTCCTACGAGCAGTACTTC.

The genes are TRBV6-5 and TRBJ2-7; 12 bases are shared with TRBD2. The trim removed 5 bases at V and 1 base at J, leaving 3 bases unmatched. CDR1 is MNHEY and CDR2 is SVGAGI in the germline V gene. CDR3 length: 15 amino acids. CDR3 in amino acids: CASSHTSGGSYEQYF. DNA for the CDR3: TGTGCCAGCAGTCATACTAGCGGGGGGTCCTACGAGCAGTACTTC.

The chain joins TRBV6-5 to TRBJ2-7, with D tentatively TRBD1 (6 bases). The V gene's germline CDR1 is MNHEY and CDR2 SVGAGI. V gave up 2 bases and J gave up 3 bases, with 11 bases separating them. The CDR3 covers 14 residues. The CDR3 here is CASSYAQGIYEQYF. The CDR3 coding sequence is TGTGCCAGCAGTTACGCCCAGGGGATCTACGAGCAGTACTTC.

This clone was observed once. This chain links TRBV4-2 with TRBJ2-7; a weak D match, TRBD1 (7 bases). The CDR3 is 17 residues long. V dropped 0 bases and J dropped 2 bases, with 17 bases sitting between them. Germline CDR1 and CDR2: LGHNA and YNFKEQ. The CDR3, as DNA: TGTGCCAGCAGCCAAGATTCCGAGACAGGGAGGACCTACGAGCAGTACTTC. Protein sequence: CASSQDSETGRTYEQYF.

The rearrangement links TRBV5-1 to TRBJ2-1; no firm D call. CDR1 and CDR2 (germline): SGHRS, YFSETQ. Deletions cut 5 bases from V and 8 bases from J, with 14 bases between. CDR3 length equals 13 residues. CDR3: CASSEEEFDEQFF. Here the CDR3 DNA reads TGCGCCAGCAGTGAAGAGGAATTCGATGAGCAGTTCTTC.

This clone has just a few counts. V gene TRBV14 combines with J gene TRBJ1-6; D may be TRBD1 (6 bases). Germline CDR1 SGHDN, CDR2 FVKESK. CDR3 length: 14 residues. Trimming removed 1 base from V and 16 bases from J, with 17 bases in between. CDR3 amino acids: CASSQASTGILLHF. The CDR3 coding sequence is TGTGCCAGCAGCCAAGCCTCAACAGGGATTTTACTCCACTTT.

This clone was recorded a few times. The chain uses TRBV25-1 and TRBJ1-6, with TRBD1 matching over 9 bases. The CDR3 covers 15 residues. J gave up 5 bases and V 5 bases, and 4 bases lay outside the gene matches. The germline V gene encodes CDR1 MGHDK and CDR2 SYGVNS. In nucleotides, the CDR3 is TGTGCCAGCAGTCTGGGACAGGGCCATAATTCACCCCTCCACTTT. Translating gives CASSLGQGHNSPLHF.

This clone was observed a few times. The genes are TRBV6-1 and TRBJ2-7; 8 bases are shared with TRBD1. The ends lost 5 bases at V and 5 bases at J; junction bases unmatched: 8. The CDR3 loop spans 14 amino acids. Germline assignment: CDR1 MNHNS and CDR2 SASEGT. The CDR3 spells CASSQDRVRNEQYF. CDR3 coding DNA: TGTGCCAGCAGTCAGGACAGGGTCAGGAACGAGCAGTACTTC.

The rearrangement joins TRBV19 to TRBJ1-2; D is possibly TRBD1 (5 bases). Germline V gives CDR1 LNHDA, CDR2 SQIVND (reference sequence). Trimming took 5 bases from V and 4 from J, leaving 11 bases between them. The CDR3 has 13 amino acids. The CDR3 bases are TGTGCCAGTAGTTATGGTGGGGCCTATGGCTACACCTTC. It codes for CASSYGGAYGYTF.